The 20 T cell receptor beta chains below were found in one sample sequenced in a study of control samples from healthy donors and cancer patients. Profiling relied on immunoSEQ multiplex PCR, and the TCRdb table lists in-frame clones only, not all of them. The profile covers about 92,000 clones, with around 80% appearing a single time and 8.5% to 10% taken by the ten largest. Sample: blood. The receptors originated from a woman aged 55-69 years in good health.

This chain links TRBV4-3 with TRBJ2-7, with 8 bases fitting TRBD2. This CDR3 has 16 residues. Germline lookup yields CDR1 LGHNA and CDR2 YSLEER. Trimming at V came to 0 bases and at J to 0 bases, leaving 4 bases not matched to a gene. The CDR3 coding sequence is TGCGCCAGCAGCCAAGAATATAGCGGGGACTCCTACGAGCAGTACTTC. As protein: CASSQEYSGDSYEQYF.

This sequence joins TRBV9 and TRBJ2-5; D is unclear. Germline V gene lookup returns CDR1 SGDLS and CDR2 YYNGEE. The CDR3 sequence is 14 residues long. The ends were cut back, 4 bases at V and 0 bases at J, with 10 bases in the middle. DNA of the CDR3: TGTGCCAGCAGCCCCCGGCCTAACCAAGAGACCCAGTACTTC. Residues: CASSPRPNQETQYF.

This clone has a single count. This rearrangement joins TRBV19 to TRBJ1-4; possibly TRBD1 for D (5 bases). CDR3 length equals 16 residues. Germline CDR1 LNHDA, CDR2 SQIVND (reference sequence). Trimming took 6 bases from V and 8 from J, leaving 22 bases between them. This CDR3 reads CASRSRPEGLGEKLFF. The CDR3 nucleotides read TGTGCCAGTAGAAGCCGACCGGAGGGGCTGGGGGAAAAACTGTTTTTT.

The chain recombines TRBV5-8 with TRBJ2-3; D gene uncertain. CDR1 is SGHTS, CDR2 YDEGEE, per germline. Deletions cut 4 bases from V and 7 bases from J, with 16 bases between. The CDR3 is made up of 14 amino acids. CDR3 coding DNA: TGTGCCAGCAGCCTAAGTGGCCTGACCCATACGCAGTATTTT. Amino acids: CASSLSGLTHTQYF.

This clone appeared a few times. This sample also contains other DNA sequences that code for the same CDR3. The rearrangement links TRBV7-2 to TRBJ2-5, with D tentatively TRBD2 (5 bases). Germline lookup yields CDR1 SGHTA and CDR2 FQGNSA. This CDR3 has 14 amino acids. Trimming left V 0 bases short and J 1 base short, with 6 bases between. Written as DNA, the CDR3 is TGTGCCAGCAGCTTAGCAGGGAGCCAAGAGACCCAGTACTTC. Its translation: CASSLAGSQETQYF.

The chain has TRBV2 and TRBJ2-5; 13 bases align to TRBD2. J was trimmed by 6 bases and V by 4 bases; bases with no gene match: 8. Germline V gives CDR1 SNHLY, CDR2 FYNNEI. This CDR3 is built from 16 residues. The CDR3 DNA is TGTGCCAGCAGTGGAGGACTAGCGGGAGCAGGGAAGACCCAGTACTTC. Translation gives CASSGGLAGAGKTQYF.

V usage is TRBV5-1 and J usage is TRBJ2-1, with 9 bases identical to TRBD1. This CDR3 is built from 15 residues. The J segment lost 5 bases and the V segment lost 3 bases, leaving 6 bases of the junction unmatched. Germline V gene lookup returns CDR1 SGHRS and CDR2 YFSETQ. The CDR3 DNA reads TGCGCCAGCAGCTATCCTAGACAGGGGGACAATGAGCAGTTCTTC. Its translation: CASSYPRQGDNEQFF. Full variable domain (remainder filled in from reference TRBV5-1 and TRBJ2-1): KAGVTQTPRYLIKTRGQQVTLSCSPISGHRSVSWYQQTPGQGLQFLFEYFSETQRNKGNFPGRFSGRQFSNSRSEMNVSTLELGDSALYLCASSYPRQGDNEQFFGPGTRLTVL.

The chain recombines TRBV4-3 with TRBJ2-3; 10 bases align to TRBD2. In germline, CDR1 is LGHNA, CDR2 YSLEER. Germline trimming cut 0 bases from V and 2 bases from J; bases unmatched to any gene: 11. The CDR3 extends over 19 amino acids. The CDR3 sequence is CASSQDLGLAGDITDTQYF. CDR3 coding DNA: TGCGCCAGCAGCCAAGATCTTGGGCTAGCGGGGGACATCACAGATACGCAGTATTTT.

For the CDR3, the DNA is TGTGCCAGCAGCTTAGACAGGGGGGGAAAGGAGACCCAGTACTTC. As protein: CASSLDRGGKETQYF. V is TRBV7-2 and J is TRBJ2-5; the D gene is possibly TRBD1 (8 bases). This CDR3 has 15 amino acids. Germline V CDR1 and CDR2: SGHTA, FQGNSA. Trimming removed 1 base from V and 5 bases from J, with 14 bases in between.

This rearrangement joins TRBV11-2 to TRBJ2-5; 8 nucleotides line up with TRBD1. The V gene end was trimmed by 1 base and the J gene end by 5 bases; junction bases not matched to a gene: 6. Looked up from germline, CDR1 is SGHAT and CDR2 is FQNNGV. This CDR3 comprises 15 residues. The CDR3 region is CASSLGTGMGETQYF. The CDR3 nucleotides are TGTGCCAGCAGCTTAGGGACAGGGATGGGGGAGACCCAGTACTTC.

This clone was recorded a few times. This rearrangement joins TRBV6-5 to TRBJ1-5; D remains ambiguous. Germline V gene sequence: CDR1 MNHEY, CDR2 SVGAGI. V was trimmed by 5 bases and J by 0 bases, leaving 8 bases between them. This CDR3 is 14 amino acids long. The CDR3 reads CASSPSFSNQPQHF. DNA for the CDR3: TGTGCCAGCAGTCCCAGTTTTAGCAATCAGCCCCAGCATTTT.

V and J are TRBV4-2 and TRBJ2-1, with TRBD2 matching over 7 bases. V shed 3 bases and J 0 bases; nucleotides not matched to a gene: 5. The length of the CDR3 is 16 residues. Germline CDR1 and CDR2: LGHNA and YNFKEQ. This chain's CDR3 is CASSQVAGSSYNEQFF. CDR3 DNA sequence: TGTGCCAGCAGCCAGGTAGCGGGCAGCTCCTACAATGAGCAGTTCTTC.

V and J are TRBV9 and TRBJ1-2, with TRBD1 as a possible D gene (6 bases). The germline gives CDR1 SGDLS, CDR2 YYNGEE. This CDR3 region has 14 residues. V lost 5 bases and J 8 bases, leaving 19 bases between the germline ends. The CDR3 coding sequence is TGTGCCAGCAGTCCCGGGGGCCAGTCAACGGGCTACACCTTC. Translation gives CASSPGGQSTGYTF.

V is TRBV10-3 and J is TRBJ1-5; TRBD1 agrees at 7 bases. Looked up from germline, CDR1 is ENHRY and CDR2 is SYGVKD. This CDR3 is 15 amino acids long. Losses at the gene ends were 6 bases for V and 2 bases for J; bases not matched to a gene: 7. The CDR3 is CAISKSGQGNQPQHF. The CDR3 DNA reads TGTGCCATCAGCAAGTCCGGACAGGGCAATCAGCCCCAGCATTTT.

V is TRBV11-2 and J is TRBJ2-6; tentative D call: TRBD1 (6 bases). Germline loops: CDR1 SGHAT, CDR2 FQNNGV. V shed 0 bases and J shed 0 bases, with 12 bases lying between them. This CDR3 is 18 amino acids long. The DNA of the CDR3 is TGTGCCAGCAGCTTAGACTCGGGACACAGCTCTGGGGCCAACGTCCTGACTTTC. Its protein is CASSLDSGHSSGANVLTF. The complete variable domain, with remaining parts taken from reference TRBV11-2 and TRBJ2-6, reads EAGVAQSPRYKIIEKRQSVAFWCNPISGHATLYWYQQILGQGPKLLIQFQNNGVVDDSQLPKDRFSAERLKGVDSTLKIQPAKLEDSAVYLCASSLDSGHSSGANVLTFGAGSRLTVL.

V usage is TRBV27 and J usage is TRBJ2-7; TRBD2 aligns across 9 bases. The CDR3 totals 15 residues. V was pared by 5 bases and J by 7 bases, with 12 bases of the junction left unmatched. CDR1 and CDR2 from the germline V gene are MNHEY and SMNVEV (reference sequence). CDR3 nucleotides: TGTGCCAGCAGTCCCCCCGGGACTAGCCCTCAAGAGCAGTACTTC. Amino acid sequence: CASSPPGTSPQEQYF.

The V and J genes are TRBV18 and TRBJ1-1, with D maybe TRBD1 (5 bases). V was pared by 3 bases and J by 4 bases, with 12 bases between. CDR1 and CDR2 from the germline V gene are KGHSH and LQKENI. The CDR3 spans 14 residues. CDR3 sequence (DNA): TGTGCCAGCTCACCCACAACGGGGCCCACTGAAGCTTTCTTT. This codes for CASSPTTGPTEAFF.

With regard to this clone: Other DNA variants within this sample encode the same CDR3. The genes are TRBV5-1 and TRBJ1-6; D might be TRBD1 (5 bases). CDR1 is SGHRS, CDR2 YFSETQ, per germline. V dropped 2 bases and J dropped 6 bases, with 15 bases sitting between them. CDR3 size: 16 residues. CDR3 nucleotides: TGCGCCAGCAGCTTTGCGGTCCAGGGTTTTAATTCACCCCTCCACTTT. Its translation: CASSFAVQGFNSPLHF.

The rearrangement joins TRBV5-5 to TRBJ2-5, with 11 bases aligning to TRBD1. The CDR3 covers 17 residues. Trimming took 3 bases from V and 1 from J; bases not matched to a gene: 8. Germline-derived CDR1 and CDR2 are SGHKS and YYEKEE (reference sequence). The CDR3 here is CASSSFGDRGSQETQYF. The CDR3 bases are TGTGCCAGCAGCTCCTTCGGGGACAGGGGGAGCCAAGAGACCCAGTACTTC. Looking up the rest from reference TRBV5-5 and TRBJ2-5 gives the full variable domain: DAGVTQSPTHLIKTRGQQVTLRCSPISGHKSVSWYQQVLGQGPQFIFQYYEKEERGRGNFPDRFSARQFPNYSSELNVNALLLGDSALYLCASSSFGDRGSQETQYFGPGTRLLVL.

This chain uses TRBV29-1 with TRBJ2-3; TRBD1 matches 9 bases. V was clipped by 6 bases and J by 4 bases; unmatched bases: 14. Germline assignment: CDR1 SQVTM and CDR2 ANQGSEA. CDR3 length: 16 amino acids. For the CDR3, the DNA is TGCAGCGTCAATAAGCGCGGGACAGGGAGCCCAGATACGCAGTATTTT. This sequence encodes CSVNKRGTGSPDTQYF.